This T cell receptor (beta chain) was captured by sequencing in a study of blood T cell repertoires in COVID-19. Study summary: From the United States, Italy and Spain came samples of acute and convalescent COVID-19.

Allocation to cohorts depended on clinical history reported by the participants. Donors of Cohort 3 who recovered were those that had two negative PCRs, clearance, or symptom resolution. The germline gives CDR1 ENHRY, CDR2 SYGVKD. V lost 4 bases, J lost 5 bases, and 9 bases lay in between. The CDR3 totals 13 residues. In the source study's methods: Using reference gene primer amplification, nucleated cell counts were estimated. The table came from immunoSEQ multiplex PCR; TCRdb's copy has only in-frame clones and leaves some out. The DNA gave D and trimming, while V, J and clone size come from that table. The table has more than 300,000 clones, nearly 90% seen once.

The V and J genes are TRBV10-3 and TRBJ2-1; no definite D call. The sequenced sample consisted of PBMCs or T cells enriched from blood (not recorded which). The origin of this receptor is a woman younger than 45 who had recovered from COVID-19. This CDR3 reads CAISVVVNNEQFF. The CDR3 nucleotides read TGTGCCATCAGTGTTGTAGTTAACAATGAGCAGTTCTTC.